The 25 T cell receptor beta chains below were found in one sample sequenced in a study of beta chain features in type 1 diabetes. The study reverse transcribed the entire isolated RNA, so it sequenced expressed TCRB transcripts. Profiling relied on immunoSEQ multiplex PCR, and the TCRdb table lists in-frame clones only, not all of them. The table includes approximately 250,000 clones, 24% detected once. These receptors have no known antigen. Study-level findings and limits: Shorter TCRB CDR3s, moderately but significantly so, were found in Type 1 diabetes patients in all four CD4+ subsets.

Material for sequencing was naive CD4+ T cells from blood. These receptors came from a woman aged 30 to 39 with type 1 diabetes.

The V call is TRBV20-1, the J call TRBJ2-7, with TRBD2 as a possible D gene (7 bases). CDR3 length equals 11 residues. Per germline, CDR1 DFQATT and CDR2 SNEGSKA (reference sequence). Trimming removed 6 bases at V and 9 bases at J, with 15 bases between. The DNA of the CDR3 is TGCAGTGCCCAAGGGGGGGGGAGGCAGTACTTC. It translates to CSAQGGGRQYF.

The J gene is TRBJ2-2, the V gene TRBV4-1; 8 nucleotides align to TRBD2. Germline CDR1 reads MGHRA; CDR2 reads YSYEKL. The V and J ends lost 2 bases and 1 base, in that order; junction bases with no gene match: 3. The length of the CDR3 is 16 residues. The CDR3 here is CASSQQRGLNTGELFF. CDR3 coding DNA: TGCGCCAGCAGCCAACAGCGGGGGCTGAACACCGGGGAGCTGTTTTTT.

This clone was counted only a few times. The chain employs TRBV4-1 and TRBJ2-7; D not resolved. Germline assignment: CDR1 MGHRA and CDR2 YSYEKL. The germline V and J ends were trimmed by 8 bases and 3 bases, with 17 bases remaining between them. CDR3 length: 14 residues. CDR3 sequence reads: CASGETRTFYEQYF. The CDR3 DNA reads TGCGCCAGCGGAGAGACTCGAACCTTCTACGAGCAGTACTTC.

The chain recombines TRBV9 with TRBJ1-4, with D possibly TRBD1 on 5 matching bases. The CDR3 totals 16 residues. The V end was cut by 4 bases, the J end by 0 bases, with 13 bases between. The germline gives CDR1 SGDLS, CDR2 YYNGEE. In DNA form, the CDR3 reads TGTGCCAGCAGCCTATCAGGGTTTGCAACTAATGAAAAACTGTTTTTT. It specifies CASSLSGFATNEKLFF.

This clone turned up a few times. The chain combines TRBV11-2 with TRBJ2-7; 13 positions agree with TRBD2. CDR1 is SGHAT, CDR2 FQNNGV, per germline. Trimming cost V 5 bases and J 7 bases; bases outside gene matches: 8. The length of the CDR3 is 15 residues. In DNA form, the CDR3 reads TGTGCCAGCAGCATCGGACTAGCGGGAGTCGATGAGCAGTACTTC. Protein product: CASSIGLAGVDEQYF.

This clone was seen more than once but under ten times. The rearrangement joins TRBV25-1 to TRBJ1-2; tentative D call: TRBD1 (5 bases). The CDR3 runs 14 residues. Germline CDR1 reads MGHDK; CDR2 reads SYGVNS. Trimming took 1 base from V and 7 from J, leaving 13 bases between them. CDR3 DNA sequence: TGTGCCAGCAGTGAATCGGGAGGGGTAGGTGGCTACACCTTC. This encodes CASSESGGVGGYTF.

V usage is TRBV18 and J usage is TRBJ2-7; 12 bases line up with TRBD2. This CDR3 spans 15 amino acids. Germline CDR1 is KGHSH and CDR2 is LQKENI. The ends lost 5 bases at V and 1 base at J; junction bases unmatched: 3. The CDR3 loop is CASSRLAGASYEQYF. The CDR3 DNA sequence: TGTGCCAGCTCAAGACTAGCGGGAGCATCCTACGAGCAGTACTTC.

The chain carries TRBV4-1 and TRBJ2-7, with D possibly matching TRBD2 (5 bases). CDR1 is MGHRA, CDR2 YSYEKL, per germline. The CDR3 length is 15 residues. The germline V and J ends were trimmed by 4 bases and 3 bases, with 16 bases remaining between them. In DNA form, the CDR3 reads TGCGCCAGCAGCCCCCCCGGAGCGGCATTCTACGAGCAGTACTTC. Its protein is CASSPPGAAFYEQYF.

This clone was seen a handful of times. The genes are TRBV6-1 and TRBJ1-5; 7 bases fit TRBD1. Trimming took 10 bases from V and 7 from J; bases not matched to a gene: 13. The CDR3 length is 14 residues. The germline V gene encodes CDR1 MNHNS and CDR2 SASEGT. The CDR3 DNA reads as TGTGCCACCGGGAGGGGGCCAAACGAGCAGCCCCAGCATTTT. Translated: CATGRGPNEQPQHF.

The table lists this clone with a few counts. The rearrangement uses TRBV27 and TRBJ1-2, with D uncertain. Trimming cost V 3 bases and J 11 bases, with 16 bases left between them. This CDR3 spans 13 amino acids. CDR1 is MNHEY, CDR2 SMNVEV, per germline (reference sequence). This chain's CDR3 is CASSFFGGSRYTF. CDR3 nucleotides: TGTGCCAGCAGTTTTTTCGGCGGGAGTAGGTACACCTTC.

This clone was counted between two and nine times. This chain links TRBV7-3 with TRBJ2-3; no clear D. This CDR3 is 13 amino acids long. V lost 0 bases and J lost 5, with 6 bases in between. Germline CDR1 SGHTA, CDR2 FQGTGA. Here the CDR3 reads CASSLTLRDTQYF. The CDR3 DNA follows: TGTGCCAGCAGCTTAACTCTGAGAGATACGCAGTATTTT.

The chain combines TRBV19 with TRBJ1-1; no firm D call. Trimming stripped 5 bases from V and 4 bases from J, with 17 bases between. The CDR3 has 15 residues. Per the germline V gene, CDR1 is LNHDA and CDR2 is SQIVND (reference sequence). CDR3 loop: CASSLRAGLFTEAFF. The CDR3 bases are TGTGCCAGTAGTCTACGAGCAGGACTCTTCACTGAAGCTTTCTTT.

There are a few counts of this clone. The rearrangement joins TRBV19 to TRBJ2-1; TRBD2 aligns across 9 bases. V lost 5 bases and J lost 7; bases outside the gene matches: 6. The germline V gene encodes CDR1 LNHDA and CDR2 SQIVND (reference sequence). This CDR3 has 14 amino acids. CDR3 sequence reads: CASSGRSGSNEQFF. DNA for the CDR3: TGTGCCAGTAGTGGGCGTAGCGGGAGTAATGAGCAGTTCTTC.

This chain joins TRBV29-1 and TRBJ2-7, with a tentative D call TRBD1 (6 bases). Trimming took off 5 bases at V and 1 base at J, with 15 bases between the two ends. Germline V gene lookup returns CDR1 SQVTM and CDR2 ANQGSEA. This CDR3 has 14 amino acids. CDR3 sequence reads: CSVHLQGSSYEQYF. CDR3 DNA: TGCAGCGTTCATTTGCAGGGGTCTTCCTACGAGCAGTACTTC.

The J gene is TRBJ2-3, the V gene TRBV30, with TRBD2 identical over 9 bases. The CDR3 covers 13 residues. V shed 8 bases and J 0 bases; nucleotides not matched to a gene: 3. Germline V gives CDR1 GTSNPN, CDR2 SVGIG (reference sequence). The DNA of the CDR3 is TGTGCCCTTACTAGCGGGAGCACAGATACGCAGTATTTT. Its protein product is CALTSGSTDTQYF.

A single count supports this clone. The chain is built from TRBV6-4 and TRBJ1-2; 8 positions match TRBD1. Germline loops: CDR1 MRHNA, CDR2 SNTAGT. The V and J ends lost 6 bases and 9 bases, in that order; junction bases with no gene match: 12. The CDR3 length is 14 residues. Here the CDR3 reads CASRPDRATMRYTF. In nucleotides, the CDR3 is TGTGCCAGCAGACCGGACAGGGCCACTATGCGCTACACCTTC.

This clone was seen a few times. The J gene is TRBJ2-1, the V gene TRBV29-1; TRBD2 agrees at 10 bases. Looked up from germline, CDR1 is SQVTM and CDR2 is ANQGSEA. The ends lost 6 bases at V and 2 bases at J; junction bases unmatched: 7. This CDR3 is 15 amino acids long. CDR3 protein: CSVCKLAGTYNEQFF. In nucleotides, the CDR3 is TGCAGCGTCTGTAAACTAGCGGGAACCTACAATGAGCAGTTCTTC.

This clone came up a few times. The chain joins TRBV9 to TRBJ2-2, with a tentative D call TRBD2 (6 bases). V was shortened by 1 base and J by 6 bases, with 13 bases between the two germline ends. CDR3 length: 15 amino acids. The germline V gene encodes CDR1 SGDLS and CDR2 YYNGEE. The CDR3 loop reads CASSVSGRRAGELFF. The CDR3 DNA follows: TGTGCCAGCAGCGTATCCGGGAGAAGGGCCGGGGAGCTGTTTTTT.

This clone was seen more than once but under ten times. The chain links TRBV6-6 to TRBJ2-7; D not resolved. Between the trimmed V and J ends, which lost 5 bases and 3 bases, there was a span of 2 bases. The CDR3 is 10 amino acids. Germline CDR1 is MNHNY and CDR2 is SVGAGI (reference sequence). The CDR3: CASSRYEQYF. CDR3 DNA: TGTGCCAGCAGTCGCTACGAGCAGTACTTC.

The rearrangement links TRBV15 to TRBJ2-7; perhaps TRBD2 as D (6 bases). The CDR3 is 15 amino acids. V was shortened by 1 base and J by 1 base, with 11 bases between the two germline ends. Germline-derived CDR1 and CDR2 are LNHNV and YYDKDF (reference sequence). The CDR3 DNA reads as TGTGCCACCAGCAGAGGGGGGGTAGGGTCCTACGAGCAGTACTTC. This encodes CATSRGGVGSYEQYF.

The rearrangement links TRBV15 to TRBJ2-1; 7 bases map to TRBD2. Germline CDR1 and CDR2: LNHNV and YYDKDF (reference sequence). The V gene end was trimmed by 5 bases and the J gene end by 5 bases; junction bases not matched to a gene: 12. This CDR3 region has 16 residues. The CDR3 spells CATSRKLGLTDNEQFF. CDR3 sequence (DNA): TGTGCCACCAGCCGAAAGTTGGGACTAACGGACAATGAGCAGTTCTTC.

This chain connects TRBV4-1 to TRBJ2-7; 10 bases align to TRBD1. CDR1 and CDR2 (germline): MGHRA, YSYEKL. The V gene end was trimmed by 0 bases and the J gene end by 3 bases; junction bases not matched to a gene: 5. The CDR3 contains 16 residues. Written as DNA, the CDR3 is TGCGCCAGCAGCCAAGATCGAGGGACAGGGGTCTACGAGCAGTACTTC. Amino acids: CASSQDRGTGVYEQYF.

This sequence joins TRBV29-1 and TRBJ1-1; no clear D. Germline lookup yields CDR1 SQVTM and CDR2 ANQGSEA. The CDR3 has 15 amino acids. Deletions cut 7 bases from V and 0 bases from J, with 18 bases between. The CDR3 region has the DNA TGCAGCGGAGGCGGGAGTCCCTCCGTGAACACTGAAGCTTTCTTT. Its protein product is CSGGGSPSVNTEAFF. The complete variable domain, with remaining parts taken from reference TRBV29-1 and TRBJ1-1, reads SAVISQKPSRDICQRGTSLTIQCQVDSQVTMMFWYRQQPGQSLTLIATANQGSEATYESGFVIDKFPISRPNLTFSTLTVSNMSPEDSSIYLCSGGGSPSVNTEAFFGQGTRLTVV.

V gene TRBV15 combines with J gene TRBJ2-3; D is uncertain. CDR1 is LNHNV and CDR2 is YYDKDF in the germline V gene (reference sequence). The V and J ends lost 3 bases and 1 base respectively, with 14 bases between them. The length of the CDR3 is 16 residues. CDR3 nucleotides: TGTGCCACCAGCAGCGCCCTCCACTCGGGCACAGATACGCAGTATTTT. Protein: CATSSALHSGTDTQYF.

The chain has TRBV11-2 and TRBJ2-1, with D perhaps TRBD2 (6 bases). The CDR3 is made up of 15 amino acids. V was shortened by 2 bases and J by 4 bases, with 12 bases between the two germline ends. Germline lookup yields CDR1 SGHAT and CDR2 FQNNGV. DNA for the CDR3: TGTGCCAGCAGCTTATCGGAGGGCTGGTACAATGAGCAGTTCTTC. It translates to CASSLSEGWYNEQFF.